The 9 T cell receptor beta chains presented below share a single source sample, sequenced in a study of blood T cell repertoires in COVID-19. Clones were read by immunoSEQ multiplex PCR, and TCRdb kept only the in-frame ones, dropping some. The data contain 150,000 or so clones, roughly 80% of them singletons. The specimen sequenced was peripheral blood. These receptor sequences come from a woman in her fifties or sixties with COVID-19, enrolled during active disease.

Written as DNA, the CDR3 is TGTGCCAGCAGTCCTGAGGGGTTAGCGGGAGGGCCGTTCTACGAGCAGTACTTC. Amino acid sequence: CASSPEGLAGGPFYEQYF. The chain recombines TRBV3-1 (or the pseudogene TRBV3-2) with TRBJ2-7; 11 nucleotides align to TRBD2. There are 18 residues in the CDR3. Trimming at V came to 6 bases and at J to 3 bases, leaving 16 bases not matched to a gene. Germline CDR1 LGHDT, CDR2 YNNKEL (reference sequence).

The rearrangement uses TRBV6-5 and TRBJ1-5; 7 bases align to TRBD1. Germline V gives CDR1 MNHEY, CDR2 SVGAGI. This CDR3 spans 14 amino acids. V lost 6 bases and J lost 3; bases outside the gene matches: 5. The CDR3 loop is CASRRDSSNQPQHF. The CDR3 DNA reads TGTGCCAGCAGGAGGGACAGCTCCAATCAGCCCCAGCATTTT.

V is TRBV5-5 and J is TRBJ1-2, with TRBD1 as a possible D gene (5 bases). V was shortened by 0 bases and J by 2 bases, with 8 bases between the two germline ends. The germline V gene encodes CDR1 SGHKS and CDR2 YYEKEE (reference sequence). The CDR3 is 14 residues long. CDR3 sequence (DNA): TGTGCCAGCAGCTTGGTACGACAGAACTATGGCTACACCTTC. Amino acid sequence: CASSLVRQNYGYTF.

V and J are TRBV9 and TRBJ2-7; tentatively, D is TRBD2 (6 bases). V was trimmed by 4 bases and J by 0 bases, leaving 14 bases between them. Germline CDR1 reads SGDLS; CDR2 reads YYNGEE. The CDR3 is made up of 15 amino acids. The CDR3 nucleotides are TGTGCCAGCAGCCCGGTAGCGGTAAGCTCCTACGAGCAGTACTTC. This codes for CASSPVAVSSYEQYF.

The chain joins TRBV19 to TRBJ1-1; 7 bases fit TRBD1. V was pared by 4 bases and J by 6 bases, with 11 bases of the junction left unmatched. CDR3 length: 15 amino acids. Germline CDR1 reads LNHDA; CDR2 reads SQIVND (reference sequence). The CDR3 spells CASSTPYKGAAEAFF. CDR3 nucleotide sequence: TGTGCCAGTAGTACCCCCTACAAGGGGGCAGCTGAAGCTTTCTTT.

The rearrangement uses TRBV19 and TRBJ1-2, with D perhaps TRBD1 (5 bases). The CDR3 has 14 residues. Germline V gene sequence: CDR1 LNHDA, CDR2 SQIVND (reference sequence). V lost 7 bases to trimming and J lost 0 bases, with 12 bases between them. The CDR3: CASTPRGANYGYTF. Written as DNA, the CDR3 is TGTGCCAGTACCCCTCGGGGGGCTAACTATGGCTACACCTTC.

This CDR3 is CASRGTFSTDTQYF. Here the CDR3 DNA reads TGTGCCAGCAGGGGCACATTTAGCACAGATACGCAGTATTTT. The chain joins TRBV6-5 to TRBJ2-3; no definite D call. The germline CDR1 and CDR2 sequences are MNHEY and SVGAGI. V was trimmed by 6 bases and J by 0 bases, leaving 10 bases between them. The CDR3 loop spans 14 amino acids.

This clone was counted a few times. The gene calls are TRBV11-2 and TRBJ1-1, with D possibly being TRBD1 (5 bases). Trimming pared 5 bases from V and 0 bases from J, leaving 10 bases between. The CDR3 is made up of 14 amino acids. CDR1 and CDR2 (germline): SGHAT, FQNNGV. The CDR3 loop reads CASSPTALNTEAFF. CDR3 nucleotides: TGTGCCAGCAGCCCGACAGCGTTGAACACTGAAGCTTTCTTT.

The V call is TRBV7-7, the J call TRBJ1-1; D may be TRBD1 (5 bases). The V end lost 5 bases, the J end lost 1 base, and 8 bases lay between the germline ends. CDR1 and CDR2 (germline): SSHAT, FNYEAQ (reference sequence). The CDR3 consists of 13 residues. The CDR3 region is CASSIDRNTEAFF. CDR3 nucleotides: TGTGCCAGCAGCATCGACAGGAACACTGAAGCTTTCTTT.